This T cell receptor beta chain was retrieved from a study of Ad26.COV2.S vaccination and SARS-CoV-2 variants. The overall study: Ad26.COV2.S shots went into the muscle once or twice, 56 days apart.

The study's findings and limits: Spike-specific responses of CD8+ and CD4+ T cells were reported to display substantial breadth after vaccination.

From germline, CDR1 is SGHVS and CDR2 FNYEAQ. This CDR3 has 18 amino acids. After removal of 6 bases from V and 1 base from J, the junction contained 8 bases not matched to a gene. Sequencing used immunoSEQ multiplex PCR; TCRdb keeps in-frame clones, though not all of them. The repertoire has about 410,000 clones, around 89% of them found once; the top ten carry about 1.9%. Of note for this clone: Its antigen is as yet unknown.

The treatment: 15 to 20 received Ad26.COV2.S at low or high dose, single or two shots; about 5 received placebo; per-sample allocation not given. Day 63 following the first vaccine or placebo injection was when the samples were taken. The chain employs TRBV7-6 and TRBJ2-1, with 14 bases identical to TRBD2. Here the sequenced sample was peripheral blood, taken in a trial of Ad26.COV2.S vaccine versus placebo. The TCR originated in a person aged 18-65 years who received the Ad26.COV2.S COVID-19 vaccine or a placebo. The CDR3 loop reads CASSPRLAGGYSYNEQFF. The CDR3 DNA follows: TGTGCCAGCAGTCCAAGACTAGCGGGGGGGTATTCCTACAATGAGCAGTTCTTC.